The rows below give T cell receptor beta chains drawn from one sample of a study of tumor-infiltrating lymphocytes in primary liver carcinoma. A single record per CDR3 protein comes from TCRdb applying MiXCR to the multiplex PCR reads. This repertoire shows roughly 200,000 distinct CDR3 sequences, over 80% found once; its top ten account for roughly 18%. The sequencing sample was made of tumor tissue from primary liver carcinoma. The receptors come from a man aged 40-55 years with primary liver carcinoma and hepatitis B virus infection. Both conserved end residues are part of each CDR3. The D gene is left open where the match is weak. Some rows have no size entry. The others give once, few or many, or a class for an expanded clone.

d_call j_call v_call clone_size cdr3_nt cdr3_aa
TRBD1 TRBJ1-5 TRBV6-1 NA TGTGCCAGCATATTCACCTTCGGACAGGGAGGCGAACAGCCCCATCATTTT CASIFTFGQGGEQPHHF
TRBD1 TRBJ2-4 TRBV6-6 NA TGTGCCAGCAGGCCAGGACAGGATGCTATGAACATTCAGTACTTC CASRPGQDAMNIQYF
NA TRBJ2-3 TRBV6-1 NA NA CASTVVGGGTDTRYF
NA TRBJ2-7 TRBV6-1 NA TGTGCTAGCACGAGTAGCGAGAGCCTTACCTACGAGCAGTACTTC CASTSSESLTYEQYF
TRBD1 TRBJ2-3 TRBV29-1 NA TGTAGCGTTGGCGCCAAGGGGGCTATGCAGTATTTT CSVGAKGAMQYF
TRBD2 TRBJ2-1 TRBV5-4 NA TGTGTCAGCAGCGAGGGACTAGCGGTTGAGCAGTTCTTC CVSSEGLAVEQFF
NA TRBJ2-2 TRBV10-1 NA TGCGACAGCAGGGAGGACGCGAGTGGGGCCGGGGAGCTATTTTTT CDSREDASGAGELFF
TRBD1 TRBJ2-7 TRBV29-1 NA TGCAACGCCATGACATCTGGGACAGGCACTCCCTTCGAGCAGTACTTC CNAMTSGTGTPFEQYF
TRBD1 TRBJ1-2 TRBV5-1 many TGCGCCAGCAGCACAGGGACAGGGTACGGCTACACCTTC CASSTGTGYGYTF
NA TRBJ1-1 TRBV20-1 NA TGCAGTGCTTGGCGACCGAACACTGAAGCTTTCTTT CSAWRPNTEAFF
NA TRBJ2-5 TRBV7-8 NA TGTGCCAGCAGTTTATACCCCTTAGGCGAGACCCAGAACTTC CASSLYPLGETQNF
NA TRBJ2-7 TRBV6-1 NA TGTGCCAGCAGCACCGGGGCGGGGCACTACGAGCAGTACTTC CASSTGAGHYEQYF
TRBD1 TRBJ1-1 TRBV6-1 NA TGTGCCAGCTCCTCTGGACAGGACAGGGGCACTGAAGCGTTCTTT CASSSGQDRGTEAFF
TRBD1 TRBJ2-7 TRBV11-1 NA TGTGCCAGCAGCTCTGGTCCGGGACAGGGTTCCTACAAGCTGTATTTC CASSSGPGQGSYKLYF
NA TRBJ2-3 TRBV6-2/TRBV6-3 NA TGTACCAGCAGTTCGGTACTAGTTAATACGCAGTATTTT CTSSSVLVNTQYF
TRBD1 TRBJ1-1 TRBV19 few TGTGTCAGTAGCCCGGGACAGCTTGGGGGAACATCGGCTTTCTTT CVSSPGQLGGTSAFF
NA TRBJ1-5 TRBV28 NA TGTACCAACAACATAAGGGGACAGCCCCAGCATTTT CTNNIRGQPQHF
NA TRBJ2-5 TRBV11-2 NA TGTGCCAGCAACCTGACGAGTAATCAAGAGACCCAGTACTTC CASNLTSNQETQYF
TRBD2 TRBJ2-3 TRBV6-5 NA TGTGTCAGCAACCCAGGACTAGCGGGAACAGATGCGCACTATTTT CVSNPGLAGTDAHYF
TRBD1 TRBJ2-1 TRBV6-5 NA TGTGCCAGCAGTCTACAGGGGTCCTACGATGACCAGTTGTTC CASSLQGSYDDQLF
NA TRBJ2-3 TRBV29-1 NA TGCAGCGCTGCAAGCCTTCAGGGAGATACGCAATATTTT CSAASLQGDTQYF
NA TRBJ2-1 TRBV14 NA TGTACTAGCAGTGCCGTTGCGGGATGGGTAAACAATGAACAGTTCTTC CTSSAVAGWVNNEQFF
NA TRBJ2-5 TRBV4-1 once TGCGCCAGCAGTCAAGAAGGGAGAACGGGGGCCCAGTACTTC CASSQEGRTGAQYF
TRBD1 TRBJ2-5 TRBV5-1 once TGCGCCAGCAGCTTGACCCACAGGGGGAAGGAGACCCAGTACTTC CASSLTHRGKETQYF
TRBD1 TRBJ2-1 TRBV6-2/TRBV6-3 NA TGTGCCAGCAGCTTGCTCGACAGGGGCTGCAATGAGCAGTTCTTC CASSLLDRGCNEQFF
TRBD2 TRBJ2-1 TRBV30 NA TGTGCCTGGAGTGTGCTCGTAGCGGGAGGACTTCTCTACTATGAGCAGTTCTTC CAWSVLVAGGLLYYEQFF
TRBD1 TRBJ1-1 TRBV6-6 NA TGTGCCAGGAGCACAGGGGGGACTAGTGAGGCTTTCTTT CARSTGGTSEAFF
NA TRBJ2-5 TRBV5-5 NA TGTGCCAGTAGCTCGGATACTAGGGGAGAGACCCAGTACTTC CASSSDTRGETQYF
NA TRBJ2-1 TRBV28 once TGTGTCAGCAGTTTACCCCAGGACGGGATCGGGCAGTTCTTC CVSSLPQDGIGQFF
NA TRBJ2-1 TRBV29-1 NA TGCAGCGAGGGCTCGGAAAGTGAGCAGTTCTTC CSEGSESEQFF
NA TRBJ1-1 TRBV29-1 NA TGCAGCGTAGCAGGAGTTTTGTTT CSVAGVLF